One and the same sample provided the 18 T cell receptor beta chains below, sequenced in a study of cytomegalovirus exposure and HLA in healthy donors (dated by TCRdb to 2015 to 2018). Library preparation used the immunoSEQ multiplex PCR assay. For the multiplex PCR, a mixture combining 60 forward primers for TCR Vbeta segments and 13 reverse primers for TCR Jbeta segments was used. TCRdb provides this immuneACCESS table in a form limited to in-frame rearrangements. Some clones are lacking; in checked studies, under half of them reflect an unresolved V gene, and why the rest are absent is not known. The sample's clone listing holds 65,000 to 95,000 clones. Clones ranked in the top ten supply around 1.6% of the sample. The specimen was PBMCs. These receptors were obtained from a woman in her fifties or sixties in good health and CMV-seronegative.

This sequence joins TRBV5-1 and TRBJ2-5; TRBD2 matches 7 bases. CDR3 length equals 17 residues. The germline gives CDR1 SGHRS, CDR2 YFSETQ. V lost 2 bases and J lost 3; bases outside the gene matches: 13. The CDR3 loop reads CASSLPLAELGEETQYF. In DNA form, the CDR3 reads TGCGCCAGCAGCTTACCTCTAGCGGAACTGGGGGAAGAGACCCAGTACTTC.

The chain uses TRBV5-6 and TRBJ1-2; D is undetermined. This CDR3 is 13 amino acids long. V lost 4 bases, J lost 5 bases, and 12 bases lay in between. Germline CDR1 and CDR2: SGHDT and YYEEEE. The CDR3 region has the DNA TGTGCCAGCAGCCCGGCGGGCCGGTATGGCTACACCTTC. Its translation is CASSPAGRYGYTF.

The chain uses TRBV28 and TRBJ2-1; the match to TRBD1 covers 8 bases. The ends lost 5 bases at V and 6 bases at J; junction bases unmatched: 9. Germline V gives CDR1 MDHEN, CDR2 SYDVKM. The CDR3 totals 15 residues. CDR3 sequence: CASSPWTGLGNEQFF. The CDR3, as DNA: TGTGCCAGCAGTCCCTGGACAGGGCTCGGCAATGAGCAGTTCTTC.

V and J are TRBV11-1 and TRBJ2-7, with D tentatively TRBD2 (6 bases). This CDR3 comprises 15 residues. Between the trimmed V and J ends, which lost 5 bases and 6 bases, there was a span of 20 bases. Germline assignment: CDR1 SGHAT and CDR2 FQDESV (reference sequence). The CDR3 is CASSIRDSRGGEQYF. The CDR3 nucleotides read TGTGCCAGCAGCATACGGGACTCCCGAGGAGGCGAGCAGTACTTC.

This rearrangement joins TRBV9 to TRBJ2-3; 11 bases line up with TRBD2. The junction had 7 bases not matched to a gene; V was cut back by 3 bases and J by 4 bases. This CDR3 is 16 amino acids long. The germline gives CDR1 SGDLS, CDR2 YYNGEE. CDR3 in amino acids: CASSALAGGESDTQYF. The CDR3 coding sequence is TGTGCCAGCAGCGCTTTAGCGGGAGGGGAGTCAGATACGCAGTATTTT.

The rearrangement links TRBV7-9 to TRBJ1-1; weak D call: TRBD1 (6 bases). Germline CDR1 is SEHNR and CDR2 is FQNEAQ (reference sequence). Trimming removed 3 bases at V and 0 bases at J, with 8 bases between. The CDR3 totals 14 residues. In nucleotides, the CDR3 is TGTGCCAGCAGCTTCCGGGACATGAACACTGAAGCTTTCTTT. It specifies CASSFRDMNTEAFF. The variable domain in full, completed from reference TRBV7-9 and TRBJ1-1, reads DTGVSQNPRHKITKRGQNVTFRCDPISEHNRLYWYRQTLGQGPEFLTYFQNEAQLEKSRLLSDRFSAERPKGSFSTLEIQRTEQGDSAMYLCASSFRDMNTEAFFGQGTRLTVV.

V usage is TRBV27 and J usage is TRBJ2-5; D is perhaps TRBD2 (6 bases). Germline lookup yields CDR1 MNHEY and CDR2 SMNVEV (reference sequence). V was shortened by 5 bases and J by 3 bases, with 16 bases between the two germline ends. The CDR3 has 15 residues. The CDR3 spells CASSPGESWKETQYF. The CDR3 DNA reads as TGTGCCAGCAGTCCGGGGGAGTCCTGGAAAGAGACCCAGTACTTC.

This sequence joins TRBV7-2 and TRBJ2-7; 9 bases fit TRBD2. This CDR3 has 14 amino acids. CDR1 is SGHTA and CDR2 is FQGNSA in the germline V gene. The ends lost 3 bases at V and 2 bases at J; junction bases unmatched: 2. In DNA form, the CDR3 reads TGTGCCAGCAGCTTTTGGACTAGCGCCTACGAGCAGTACTTC. It is translated as CASSFWTSAYEQYF.

V is TRBV10-3 and J is TRBJ1-1; maybe TRBD1 (6 bases). This CDR3 has 12 residues. Deletions cut 6 bases from V and 4 bases from J, with 9 bases between. Looked up from germline, CDR1 is ENHRY and CDR2 is SYGVKD. CDR3 in amino acids: CAIRETGTEAFF. The CDR3 coding sequence is TGTGCCATCAGGGAGACAGGCACTGAAGCTTTCTTT.

The chain uses TRBV6-5 and TRBJ1-5; D is uncertain. V lost 2 bases to trimming and J lost 4 bases, with 6 bases between them. Per the germline V gene, CDR1 is MNHEY and CDR2 is SVGAGI. The CDR3 has 13 residues. In DNA form, the CDR3 reads TGTGCCAGCAGTTACACCAGGAATCAGCCCCAGCATTTT. Its translation: CASSYTRNQPQHF.

The rearrangement links TRBV6-6 to TRBJ1-2; 9 nucleotides align to TRBD1. V lost 7 bases and J lost 4; bases outside the gene matches: 10. The CDR3 covers 15 residues. Germline values: CDR1 MNHNY, CDR2 SVGAGI (reference sequence). In DNA form, the CDR3 reads TGTGCCAGCAAACTCGGACAGGGGTTGGCCTATGGCTACACCTTC. Its translation: CASKLGQGLAYGYTF.

The chain links TRBV7-9 to TRBJ2-7, with TRBD2 identical over 14 bases. Germline V gives CDR1 SEHNR, CDR2 FQNEAQ (reference sequence). The CDR3 has 14 amino acids. V lost 5 bases to trimming and J lost 6 bases; unmatched junction nucleotides: 3. The CDR3 sequence: CASSPGLAGVEQYF. CDR3 sequence (DNA): TGTGCCAGCAGCCCGGGACTAGCGGGAGTCGAGCAGTACTTC.

The V call is TRBV7-9, the J call TRBJ1-4; D possibly corresponds to TRBD1 (5 bases). The CDR3 runs to 15 residues. Germline CDR1 and CDR2: SEHNR and FQNEAQ (reference sequence). V gave up 0 bases and J gave up 8 bases, with 13 bases separating them. The CDR3 loop reads CASSLAGGMEEKLFF. CDR3 bases: TGTGCCAGCAGCTTAGCCGGGGGAATGGAAGAAAAACTGTTTTTT.

V usage is TRBV5-1 and J usage is TRBJ2-5; 10 nucleotides align to TRBD2. Trimming at V came to 7 bases and at J to 5 bases, leaving 17 bases not matched to a gene. The CDR3 is 17 amino acids. Germline CDR1 is SGHRS and CDR2 is YFSETQ. Here the CDR3 DNA reads TGCGCCAGCTCCACCGGGACTAGCGAACCCCTGGAGGAGACCCAGTACTTC. Translation gives CASSTGTSEPLEETQYF.

J is TRBJ2-7 and V is TRBV19; TRBD2 matches 7 bases. The V segment lost 3 bases and the J segment 6 bases; nucleotides outside the gene matches: 17. Germline V gene data show CDR1 as LNHDA and CDR2 as SQIVND (reference sequence). CDR3 length: 17 amino acids. The CDR3 bases are TGTGCCAGTAGTATGTGGGGTAGCGTGGGGAGGGCCGGCGAGCAGTACTTC. Its protein is CASSMWGSVGRAGEQYF. Full variable domain (rest looked up from reference TRBV19 and TRBJ2-7): DGGITQSPKYLFRKEGQNVTLSCEQNLNHDAMYWYRQDPGQGLRLIYYSQIVNDFQKGDIAEGYSVSREKKESFPLTVTSAQKNPTAFYLCASSMWGSVGRAGEQYFGPGTRLTVT.

The chain joins TRBV5-1 to TRBJ2-1; possible D gene TRBD2, 5 bases. The V gene lost 5 bases and the J gene lost 4 bases, with 13 bases spanning the gap. Germline assignment: CDR1 SGHRS and CDR2 YFSETQ. The CDR3 spans 14 residues. CDR3 in DNA: TGCGCCAGCAGTCACGACTACGGGTACAATGAGCAGTTCTTC. This gives the protein CASSHDYGYNEQFF.

To note about this clone: An end of the junction does not agree with germline; a read error may underlie this. The J gene is TRBJ2-7, the V gene TRBV6-1, with D possibly TRBD1 on 6 matching bases. Germline values: CDR1 MNHNS, CDR2 SASEGT. The CDR3 spans 12 residues. DNA of the CDR3: TGTGCCAGCAGTGAATTTTGGGGGCAGGGATTCTTC. The encoded protein is CASSEFWGQGFF.

This rearrangement joins TRBV27 to TRBJ2-7; no firm D call. This CDR3 contains 13 residues. V dropped 3 bases and J dropped 4 bases, with 10 bases sitting between them. In germline, CDR1 is MNHEY, CDR2 SMNVEV (reference sequence). The CDR3 nucleotides are TGTGCCAGCAGTTTGGGTCAGCGATACGAGCAGTACTTC. Its protein product is CASSLGQRYEQYF.